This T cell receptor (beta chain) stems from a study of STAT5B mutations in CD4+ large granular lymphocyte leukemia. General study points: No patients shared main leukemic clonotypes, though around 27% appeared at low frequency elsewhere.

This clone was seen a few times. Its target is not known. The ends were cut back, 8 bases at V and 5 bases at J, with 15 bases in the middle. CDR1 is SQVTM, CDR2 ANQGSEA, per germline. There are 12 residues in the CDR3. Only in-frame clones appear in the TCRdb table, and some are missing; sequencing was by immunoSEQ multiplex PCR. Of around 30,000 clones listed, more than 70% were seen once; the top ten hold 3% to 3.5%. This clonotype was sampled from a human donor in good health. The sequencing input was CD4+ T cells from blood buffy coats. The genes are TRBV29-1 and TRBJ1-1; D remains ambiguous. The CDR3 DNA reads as TGCAGCACCCTTCGAGGCCGGACTGAAGCTTTCTTT. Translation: CSTLRGRTEAFF.